This T cell receptor (beta chain) was captured by sequencing in a study of cytomegalovirus exposure and HLA in healthy donors. Study outcomes and limitations: According to reports, the classifier identified cytomegalovirus status with high specificity and sensitivity. Sequencing had likely introduced a cluster of highly shared sequence variants as an artifact. In vitro assays verified that three CMV-associated chains recognized CMV antigens specifically.

This clone showed up just a few times. As yet, its antigen is unknown. PCR involved 60 Vbeta and 13 Jbeta primers. The protocol was immunoSEQ multiplex PCR, while the TCRdb copy is restricted to in-frame clones and leaves out a portion. The profile shows fewer than 150,000 clones, approximately 77% of them singletons. This CDR3 has 14 residues. The germline V gene has CDR1 SGHRS and CDR2 YFSETQ. Between the trimmed V and J ends, which lost 0 bases and 1 base, there was a span of 7 bases. The genes are TRBV5-1 and TRBJ1-1; tentative D call: TRBD1 (6 bases). This receptor was obtained from a woman between 45 and 65 years old in good health and CMV-seronegative. What was sequenced was PBMCs. The CDR3 region is CASSLGQANTEAFF. The CDR3 coding sequence is TGCGCCAGCAGCTTGGGACAGGCGAACACTGAAGCTTTCTTT.